The rows below give T cell receptor beta chains drawn from one sample of a study of chemoradiotherapy in HPV16-positive cancers. Clones were sequenced by immunoSEQ multiplex PCR, and TCRdb holds only the in-frame ones, with some missing. The sample contains approximately 27,000 clones, roughly 84% of which appear only once. The starting material was blood, obtained from a patient who underwent chemoradiotherapy. The receptors derive from a human donor with HPV-associated anogenital cancer. CDR3s include the opening cysteine and the closing phenylalanine or tryptophan. Each record gives: D gene, V gene, clone size, J gene, CDR3 protein, CDR3 DNA. The D gene is left open where the match is weak. Only part of the rows carry a size: once, few, many, or a class if the clone is expanded.

TRBD1,TRBV19,-,TRBJ1-5,CASNPGQGGGQPQHF,TGTGCCAGTAACCCGGGACAGGGCGGTGGGCAGCCCCAGCATTTT
TRBD2,TRBV2,-,TRBJ2-5,CASSEGRLAGGLVETQYF,TGTGCCAGCAGTGAAGGGAGACTAGCGGGGGGGTTGGTAGAGACCCAGTACTTC
-,TRBV19,-,TRBJ1-5,CASSNGAYNQPQHF,TGTGCCAGTAGTAATGGGGCCTACAATCAGCCCCAGCATTTT
TRBD2,TRBV11-2,-,TRBJ2-2,CASSFSGGATGELFF,TGTGCCAGCAGCTTTAGCGGGGGGGCAACCGGGGAGCTGTTTTTT
-,TRBV6-1,-,TRBJ2-3,CASSERGGLSTDTQYF,TGTGCCAGCAGTGAAAGAGGCGGGCTTTCCACAGATACGCAGTATTTT
-,TRBV15,-,TRBJ2-6,CATSDYTGANVLTF,TGTGCCACCAGCGATTACACTGGGGCCAACGTCCTGACTTTC
-,TRBV4-1,-,TRBJ1-2,CASSQEVLLANYGYTF,TGCGCCAGCAGCCAAGAAGTCCTCCTCGCTAACTATGGCTACACCTTC
TRBD2,TRBV4-2,-,TRBJ2-1,CASSQDPSGGANEQFF,TGTGCCAGCAGCCAAGATCCTAGCGGGGGGGCCAATGAGCAGTTCTTC
TRBD1,TRBV28,-,TRBJ2-7,CASSTIGTGRQGRFHEQYF,TGTGCCAGCAGTACGATCGGGACAGGGAGGCAGGGCAGGTTCCACGAGCAGTACTTC
-,TRBV19,-,TRBJ2-4,CASSAMGALGDKNIQYF,TGTGCCAGTAGTGCGATGGGGGCATTGGGTGACAAAAACATTCAGTACTTC
-,TRBV19,once,TRBJ1-2,CASIGGEVGYTF,TGTGCCAGTATCGGCGGGGAGGTCGGCTACACCTTC
-,TRBV9,few,TRBJ2-3,CASSVVGHTDTQYF,TGTGCCAGCAGCGTAGTCGGTCACACAGATACGCAGTATTTT
TRBD1,TRBV6-1,few,TRBJ1-5,CASSTDRGRGQPQHF,TGTGCCAGCAGTACGGACAGGGGGCGAGGTCAGCCCCAGCATTTT
TRBD2,TRBV28,-,TRBJ2-5,CASSSSKVSSGYETQYF,TGTGCCAGCAGTTCCTCCAAAGTTTCTAGCGGCTACGAGACCCAGTACTTC
-,TRBV6-6,-,TRBJ1-1,CASSSGPEAFF,TGTGCCAGCAGTTCCGGACCCGAAGCTTTCTTT
-,TRBV7-9,-,TRBJ2-1,CASSLDFRQVEQFF,TGTGCCAGCAGCTTAGACTTTCGACAGGTGGAACAGTTCTTC
-,TRBV6-1,-,TRBJ1-1,CASSEGQGNEAFF,TGTGCCAGCAGTGAGGGGCAGGGGAATGAAGCTTTCTTT
-,TRBV7-2,-,TRBJ1-5,CASSVMDSHNQPQHF,TGTGCCAGCAGCGTAATGGACAGCCATAATCAGCCCCAGCATTTT
TRBD1,TRBV6-1,-,TRBJ1-1,CASSEWNINPQGGTEAFF,TGTGCCAGCAGTGAATGGAATATAAACCCGCAGGGGGGCACTGAAGCTTTCTTT
TRBD1,TRBV19,once,TRBJ1-6,CASSPRTGGVPSPLHF,TGTGCCAGTAGTCCCCGGACAGGGGGCGTTCCTTCACCCCTCCACTTT
-,TRBV4-1,-,TRBJ1-3,CASSQDRAGPVYSGNTIYF,TGCGCCAGCAGCCAAGATCGAGCCGGACCGGTTTACTCTGGAAACACCATATATTTT
-,TRBV11-2,-,TRBJ2-5,CASSLGISPGGAQETQYF,TGTGCCAGCAGCCTAGGGATATCACCCGGCGGGGCCCAAGAGACCCAGTACTTC
TRBD2,TRBV30,once,TRBJ2-5,CAWSVGGGAAETQYF,TGTGCCTGGAGTGTGGGCGGGGGGGCTGCAGAGACCCAGTACTTC
-,TRBV6-1,once,TRBJ2-7,CASSEGGLRQYF,TGTGCCAGCAGTGAAGGTGGGCTACGGCAGTACTTC
-,TRBV6-5,-,TRBJ2-2,CASSFLGTGELFF,TGTGCCAGCAGTTTCCTTGGCACCGGGGAGCTGTTTTTT
-,TRBV6-1,-,TRBJ1-2,CASSERRGKNYGYTF,TGTGCCAGCAGTGAAAGGAGGGGCAAGAACTATGGCTACACCTTC
TRBD1,TRBV29-1,-,TRBJ2-3,CSVGPGQRTDTQYF,TGCAGCGTTGGCCCGGGACAGAGAACAGATACGCAGTATTTT
-,TRBV21-1,-,TRBJ2-1,CASSNGGSSNEQFF,TGTGCCAGCAGCAACGGCGGATCGTCCAATGAGCAGTTCTTC
TRBD1,TRBV5-6,-,TRBJ1-5,CASSLRTGVNQPQHF,TGTGCCAGCAGCTTGCGGACAGGGGTAAATCAGCCCCAGCATTTT
-,TRBV5-6,-,TRBJ1-1,CASSRYTGTTFMNTEAFF,TGTGCCAGCAGCCGGTACACCGGGACAACGTTCATGAACACTGAAGCTTTCTTT
TRBD1,TRBV27,-,TRBJ1-2,CASSQTGNYGYTF,TGTGCCAGCAGTCAGACAGGGAACTATGGCTACACCTTC
TRBD1,TRBV2,-,TRBJ1-5,CASRPQGAKQPQHF,TGTGCCAGCAGGCCACAGGGGGCGAAGCAGCCCCAGCATTTT
TRBD1,TRBV5-1,-,TRBJ2-5,CASSSPGQGLRKETQYF,TGCGCCAGCAGCTCACCGGGACAGGGGCTGAGGAAAGAGACCCAGTACTTC
TRBD1,TRBV30,-,TRBJ1-2,CAWSPLGQGGYTF,TGTGCCTGGAGTCCCCTCGGACAGGGAGGGTACACCTTC
TRBD1,TRBV30,-,TRBJ2-1,CACRTGVTGGQFF,TGTGCCTGCAGGACAGGGGTGACCGGAGGGCAGTTCTTC
-,TRBV5-1,-,TRBJ1-1,CASSSPEGHYTEAFF,TGCGCCAGCAGCTCCCCCGAGGGACATTACACTGAAGCTTTCTTT
-,TRBV18,-,TRBJ1-5,CASSPEGTSNQPQHF,TGTGCCAGCTCCCCGGAAGGAACTAGCAATCAGCCCCAGCATTTT
-,TRBV10-1,few,TRBJ1-4,CASESPHGTKLFF,TGCGCCAGCGAGTCGCCACACGGGACAAAACTGTTTTTT
TRBD1,TRBV6-1,-,TRBJ1-2,CASTVNRGGYTF,TGTGCCAGCACCGTAAACAGGGGTGGCTACACCTTC
-,TRBV30,-,TRBJ2-1,CAWSVGGAAYNEQFF,TGTGCCTGGAGTGTAGGGGGGGCGGCCTACAATGAGCAGTTCTTC
-,TRBV6-5,-,TRBJ1-6,CASSYVKDSPLHF,TGTGCCAGCAGTTACGTCAAGGATTCACCCCTCCACTTT
TRBD1,TRBV6-5,few,TRBJ2-7,CASGDRGYEQYF,TGTGCCAGCGGGGACAGGGGCTACGAGCAGTACTTC
TRBD2,TRBV30,-,TRBJ2-3,CAWTVGRLAGGADTQYF,TGTGCCTGGACCGTGGGCCGACTAGCGGGGGGGGCAGATACGCAGTATTTT
TRBD1,TRBV30,-,TRBJ1-5,CAWSVGQGAKPQHF,TGTGCCTGGAGTGTGGGACAGGGGGCAAAGCCCCAGCATTTT
-,TRBV7-9,-,TRBJ2-5,CTTTGQETQYF,TGTACCACCACGGGCCAAGAGACCCAGTACTTC
-,TRBV9,-,TRBJ1-3,CASSVYPEPSSGNTIYF,TGTGCCAGCAGCGTTTACCCGGAACCTAGCTCTGGAAACACCATATATTTT
TRBD1,TRBV18,-,TRBJ1-1,CASSSTGADTEAFF,TGTGCCAGCTCGTCGACAGGGGCTGACACTGAAGCTTTCTTT
-,TRBV6-1,-,TRBJ2-1,CASSELQNEQFF,TGTGCCAGCAGTGAACTCCAGAATGAGCAGTTCTTC
-,TRBV29-1,-,TRBJ2-4,CSVGATKNIQYF,TGCAGCGTTGGGGCCACCAAAAACATTCAGTACTTC
-,TRBV19,-,TRBJ1-1,CASTSIQQGKAEAFF,TGTGCCAGTACCTCCATTCAGCAAGGGAAGGCTGAAGCTTTCTTT
TRBD2,TRBV9,-,TRBJ2-2,CASSATSGGAGGELFF,TGTGCCAGCAGCGCGACTAGCGGGGGGGCGGGCGGGGAGCTGTTTTTT